This is a list of T cell receptor beta chains from one sample in a study of CD8+ T cells in alopecia areata. The repertoire was sequenced with immunoSEQ multiplex PCR; TCRdb's copy has only in-frame clones and lacks some. The sample lists about 180,000 clones; 50% to 70% were seen once. This sample comprised CD4+ T cells sorted from blood, obtained at week 0. Receptor source: a human donor with alopecia areata. CDR3s include the opening cysteine and the closing phenylalanine or tryptophan. A D gene is named only where the DNA matches it firmly. Some rows mark clone size as missing; the rest say once, few, many or name a class of expanded clone.

V gene	clone size	D gene	J gene	CDR3 DNA	CDR3 protein
TRBV30	NA	NA	TRBJ1-2	TGTGCCTGGAGTGCAGGACAGACTTTCTACACCTTC	CAWSAGQTFYTF
TRBV6-5	NA	TRBD1	TRBJ1-2	TGTGCCAGCACCTACGGGCAGGGGGCGGCTGGCTACACCTTC	CASTYGQGAAGYTF
TRBV25-1	NA	TRBD2	TRBJ2-1	TGTGCCAGCAGTGAGTCGGGGGGGCCAGGTGAGCAGTTCTTC	CASSESGGPGEQFF
TRBV29-1	NA	TRBD1	TRBJ2-5	TGCAGCGGATACACAGGGACAGGGAAAGAGACCCAGTACTTC	CSGYTGTGKETQYF
TRBV7-6	NA	TRBD2	TRBJ2-7	TGTGCCAGCAGCTTATCCAGCGGGGTCTCCTACGAGCAGTACTTC	CASSLSSGVSYEQYF
TRBV6-5	NA	NA	TRBJ1-2	TGTGCCTCCTCGGGGATCCCAAACTATGGCTACACCTTC	CASSGIPNYGYTF
TRBV5-1	NA	NA	TRBJ2-1	TGCGCCAGCAGCTTATCAGGGAATGAGCAGTTCTTC	CASSLSGNEQFF
TRBV10-3	NA	NA	TRBJ2-2	TGTGCCATCAGTGAAATCCCGAACACCGGGGAGCTGTTTTTT	CAISEIPNTGELFF
TRBV7-7	NA	NA	TRBJ2-2	TGTGCCAGCAGCCTGGGCCGCGGGACCGGGGAGCTGTTTTTT	CASSLGRGTGELFF
TRBV29-1	NA	TRBD1	TRBJ1-1	TGCAGCGTGCGTCCCGGGACAGGGGGCGTCACTGAAGCTTTCTTT	CSVRPGTGGVTEAFF
TRBV29-1	few	TRBD1	TRBJ1-4	TGCAGCGCCCGGGAGGGGACAGCCATTAATGAAAAACTGTTTTTT	CSAREGTAINEKLFF
TRBV2	few	TRBD1	TRBJ2-1	TGTGCCAGCAGTTACAGGGGGGACGATGAGCAGTTCTTC	CASSYRGDDEQFF
TRBV9	few	TRBD1	TRBJ1-6	TGTGCCAGCAGCGGTCGGACAGGGGATGGATCACCCCTCCACTTT	CASSGRTGDGSPLHF
TRBV28	medium-sized	TRBD2	TRBJ2-3	TGTGCCAGTAAACTAGCGGGGGGCACAGATACGCAGTATTTT	CASKLAGGTDTQYF
TRBV19	NA	TRBD1	TRBJ1-5	TGTGCCAGTAATCGGGAGGGGGCTATCGGCAATCAGCCCCAGCATTTT	CASNREGAIGNQPQHF
TRBV29-1	once	NA	TRBJ1-2	TGCAGCGTAAACCCCCGGGACACAGAAGAAGGTCATGGCTACACCTTC	CSVNPRDTEEGHGYTF
TRBV10-3	NA	NA	TRBJ1-2	TGTGCCATCACGGAAGGGGCCTCCAACTATGGCTACACCTTC	CAITEGASNYGYTF
TRBV6-5	few	NA	TRBJ1-2	TGTGCCAGCAGTTACGACGGCAGTAACTATGGCTACACCTTC	CASSYDGSNYGYTF
TRBV7-9	NA	NA	TRBJ2-3	TGTGCCAGCAGCTTAGCGGCAGATACGCAGTATTTT	CASSLAADTQYF
TRBV7-2	few	TRBD1	TRBJ1-2	TGTGCCAGCAGCCCGGACAGGGTGGGAGGCTACACCTTC	CASSPDRVGGYTF
TRBV6-5	NA	NA	TRBJ2-2	TGTGCCAGCAGTGAAAGGGACACCGGGGAGCTGTTTTTT	CASSERDTGELFF
TRBV13	few	NA	TRBJ2-7	TGTGCCAGCAGCCTACAGGGACAACTCTCCTACGAGCAGTACTTC	CASSLQGQLSYEQYF
TRBV11-2	NA	NA	TRBJ2-3	TGTGCCAGCAGCCCAAGCACAGATACGCAGTATTTT	CASSPSTDTQYF
TRBV7-2	NA	NA	TRBJ2-3	TGTGCCAGCAGCCTCGGCACTGTGGATACGCAGTATTTT	CASSLGTVDTQYF
TRBV7-2	NA	TRBD2	TRBJ2-7	TGTGCCAGCAGCCAACAGGCTAGCGGACCCTACGAGCAGTACTTC	CASSQQASGPYEQYF
TRBV9	few	NA	TRBJ2-2	TGTGCCAGCAGCGTCCAACCCACCGGGGAGCTGTTTTTT	CASSVQPTGELFF
TRBV9	NA	NA	TRBJ2-7	TGTGCCAGCAGCGCAACCCCCACGACGGACCCCAACTTC	CASSATPTTDPNF
TRBV9	NA	NA	TRBJ2-7	TGTGCCAGCAGCGCTGCTCTCCCCCGGGGACCCTACGAGCAGTACTTC	CASSAALPRGPYEQYF
TRBV29-1	few	NA	TRBJ2-5	TGCAGCGTACGGACAGAAGAGACCCAGTACTTC	CSVRTEETQYF
TRBV7-9	few	NA	TRBJ2-5	TGTGCCAGCAGCCCGGGCAGTGGGGCTGAGACCCAGTACTTC	CASSPGSGAETQYF
TRBV29-1	NA	TRBD2	TRBJ2-3	TGCAGCGTTGTTGCGGGGGGGAGCACAGATACGCAGTATTTT	CSVVAGGSTDTQYF
TRBV25-1	NA	NA	TRBJ1-1	TGTGCCAGCTTAAGCTCTGAAGCTTTCTTT	CASLSSEAFF
TRBV27	NA	TRBD2	TRBJ2-5	TGTGCCAGCAGTTTATTGGCGGGGGGGGTGATTGAGACCCAGTACTTC	CASSLLAGGVIETQYF
TRBV18	NA	NA	TRBJ2-2	TGTGCCAGCTCACGCCTTTCGAGGGGCACCGGGGAGCTGTTTTTT	CASSRLSRGTGELFF
TRBV11-3	NA	TRBD1	TRBJ1-2	TGTGCCAGCAGCTCAGACAGGGACTATGGCTACACCTTC	CASSSDRDYGYTF
TRBV30	NA	TRBD1	TRBJ2-1	TGTGCCTGGAGCCCGGGACAGGGATTCTACAATGAGCAGTTCTTC	CAWSPGQGFYNEQFF
TRBV9	few	NA	TRBJ1-6	TGTGCCAGCAGCGTAGGAGGGTCGAATTCACCCCTCCACTTT	CASSVGGSNSPLHF
TRBV15	NA	NA	TRBJ1-2	TGTGCCACCAGCAGACGTGAAGCGGATGGCTACACCTTC	CATSRREADGYTF
TRBV12-5	NA	TRBD2	TRBJ2-5	TGTGCTAGTGGACCCCGATCGGGACTAGCGGTGGGGCAAGAGACCCAGTACTTC	CASGPRSGLAVGQETQYF
TRBV20-1	NA	NA	TRBJ1-2	TGCAGTGCCACATGGAACTATGGCTACACCTTC	CSATWNYGYTF
TRBV30	NA	NA	TRBJ2-7	TGTGCCTGGAGTGTACCGAACTACGAGCAGTACTTC	CAWSVPNYEQYF
TRBV6-5	few	NA	TRBJ2-7	TGTGCCAGCAGTTACGGGAGGAACTACGAGCAGTACTTC	CASSYGRNYEQYF
TRBV30	few	NA	TRBJ1-1	TGTGCCTGGAGGGGAGAGGGGTTGTTCACTGAAGCTTTCTTT	CAWRGEGLFTEAFF
TRBV4-1	once	TRBD1	TRBJ1-5	TGCGCCAGCAGCCAAGAGGGAGGTGGACAGGGGGCTTGGCCCCAGCATTTT	CASSQEGGGQGAWPQHF
TRBV10-3	NA	TRBD1	TRBJ2-5	TGTGCCATCAGAGACACAGGGGGCCAAGAGACCCAGTACTTC	CAIRDTGGQETQYF
TRBV2	NA	TRBD1	TRBJ1-5	TGTGCCAGCAGTCTACAGGGGAAGGGGCAGCCCCAGCATTTT	CASSLQGKGQPQHF